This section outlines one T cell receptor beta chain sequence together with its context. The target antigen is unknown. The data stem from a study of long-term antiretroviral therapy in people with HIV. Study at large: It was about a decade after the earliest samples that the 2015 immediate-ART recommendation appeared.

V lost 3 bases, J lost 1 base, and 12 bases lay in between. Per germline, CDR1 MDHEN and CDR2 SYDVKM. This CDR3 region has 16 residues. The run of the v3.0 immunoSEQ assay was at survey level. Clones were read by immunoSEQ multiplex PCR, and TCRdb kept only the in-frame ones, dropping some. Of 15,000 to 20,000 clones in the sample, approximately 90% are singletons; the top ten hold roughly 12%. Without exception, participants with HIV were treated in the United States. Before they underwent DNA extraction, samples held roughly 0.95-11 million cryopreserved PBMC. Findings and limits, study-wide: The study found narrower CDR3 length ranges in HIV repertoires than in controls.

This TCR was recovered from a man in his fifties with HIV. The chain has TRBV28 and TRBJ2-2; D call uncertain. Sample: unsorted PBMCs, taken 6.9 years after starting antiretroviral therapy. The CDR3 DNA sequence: TGTGCCAGCAGTTTCGCACCCTCGAGGAACACCGGGGAGCTGTTTTTT. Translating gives CASSFAPSRNTGELFF.